The 30 T cell receptor beta chains below come from one sample, sequenced in a study of blood T cell repertoires in COVID-19. TCRdb keeps only in-frame clones here, not all; method: immunoSEQ multiplex PCR. The repertoire includes about 240,000 clones, roughly 80% of them detected once, and less than 3.5% sits in the top ten. Input material: peripheral blood. The receptor source for this set is a woman between 18 and 29 years old with acute or convalescent COVID-19.

This rearrangement joins TRBV6-5 to TRBJ2-1, with TRBD2 matching over 13 bases. Germline V gene sequence: CDR1 MNHEY, CDR2 SVGAGI. The CDR3 is 13 residues long. J gave up 8 bases and V 9 bases, and 4 bases lay outside the gene matches. The CDR3 loop reads CASRTSGGDEQFF. The CDR3 bases are TGTGCCAGTCGGACTAGCGGGGGCGATGAGCAGTTCTTC.

The rearrangement joins TRBV13 to TRBJ2-7, with D possibly being TRBD1 (5 bases). V was pared by 4 bases and J by 3 bases, with 28 bases between. The germline gives CDR1 PRHDT, CDR2 FYEKMQ (reference sequence). The CDR3 consists of 19 residues. CDR3 nucleotide sequence: TGTGCCAGCAGCTCGACGCCAGGGATGGCCCTACTCCCCCACTACGAGCAGTACTTC. It is translated as CASSSTPGMALLPHYEQYF.

This sequence joins TRBV30 and TRBJ2-7, with 15 bases lining up with TRBD2. The ends lost 5 bases at V and 2 bases at J; junction bases unmatched: 4. The CDR3 is made up of 15 amino acids. Germline V gene data show CDR1 as GTSNPN and CDR2 as SVGIG (reference sequence). CDR3 bases: TGTGCCTGGGGACTAGCGGGAGGGCCGCCCTACGAGCAGTACTTC. The encoded protein is CAWGLAGGPPYEQYF.

CDR3: CASSPGTVNTEAFF. The CDR3 nucleotides read TGTGCCAGCAGCCCCGGGACAGTGAACACTGAAGCTTTCTTT. The V gene is TRBV27, the J gene TRBJ1-1; 7 nucleotides line up with TRBD1. The germline V gene has CDR1 MNHEY and CDR2 SMNVEV (reference sequence). V trimming: 6 bases; J trimming: 0 bases; junction bases outside the gene matches: 4. This CDR3 is 14 amino acids long.

This CDR3 is CASSPSGTRDEQFF. DNA for the CDR3: TGTGCCAGCTCACCCTCCGGGACTAGGGATGAGCAGTTCTTC. The chain is built from TRBV18 and TRBJ2-1, with TRBD2 matching over 8 bases. The germline V gene encodes CDR1 KGHSH and CDR2 LQKENI. CDR3 length equals 14 residues. V lost 3 bases and J lost 8; bases outside the gene matches: 6.

The DNA for the CDR3 is TGTGCCAGCAGCCCCGGGACTAGCGGAAAGCAGTTCTTC. Protein product: CASSPGTSGKQFF. The genes are TRBV7-2 and TRBJ2-1; TRBD2 matches at 11 bases. J was trimmed by 11 bases and V by 5 bases; bases with no gene match: 5. The germline V gene has CDR1 SGHTA and CDR2 FQGNSA. CDR3 length: 13 residues.

This clone was seen just once. The V call is TRBV7-2, the J call TRBJ2-5; a possible D gene is TRBD2 (7 bases). Germline V lookup: CDR1 SGHTA, CDR2 FQGNSA. The CDR3 has 15 residues. V gave up 5 bases and J gave up 5 bases, with 18 bases separating them. DNA for the CDR3: TGTGCCAGCAGCCCTTGGGCGGGGGCCCAGGAGACCCAGTACTTC. This gives the protein CASSPWAGAQETQYF.

Here the CDR3 DNA reads TGTGCCAGCAGCCAAGGCCCGACAGGGTCTGGCGAGCAGTACTTC. Amino acid sequence: CASSQGPTGSGEQYF. The chain uses TRBV3-1 (or the pseudogene TRBV3-2) and TRBJ2-7; TRBD1 matches at 7 bases. The V and J ends lost 1 base and 6 bases, in that order; junction bases with no gene match: 9. Germline V gene sequence: CDR1 LGHDT, CDR2 YNNKEL (reference sequence). The CDR3 contains 15 residues.

The V gene is TRBV5-1, the J gene TRBJ2-3; the D is unclear. The germline V and J ends were trimmed by 4 bases and 2 bases, with 14 bases remaining between them. The CDR3 spans 15 residues. Germline V gene lookup returns CDR1 SGHRS and CDR2 YFSETQ. The CDR3, as DNA: TGCGCCAGCAGCAGACAAACAAGAAACACAGATACGCAGTATTTT. Amino acids: CASSRQTRNTDTQYF.

In DNA, the CDR3 is TGTGCCAGCAGTGAATCTCTTTCTCGGGGCTACGAGCAGTACTTC. The encoded protein is CASSESLSRGYEQYF. V gene TRBV6-1 combines with J gene TRBJ2-7; D might be TRBD2 (5 bases). V shed 2 bases and J shed 3 bases, with 14 bases lying between them. Germline CDR1 MNHNS, CDR2 SASEGT. The CDR3 loop spans 15 amino acids.

The chain links TRBV19 to TRBJ2-2; unclear D gene. CDR3 length equals 15 residues. The V end was cut by 6 bases, the J end by 1 base, with 12 bases between. Germline values: CDR1 LNHDA, CDR2 SQIVND (reference sequence). Here the CDR3 reads CASRKAGVNTGELFF. CDR3 sequence (DNA): TGTGCCAGTAGGAAAGCTGGAGTGAACACCGGGGAGCTGTTTTTT. Filled out from reference TRBV19 and TRBJ2-2, the complete variable domain reads DGGITQSPKYLFRKEGQNVTLSCEQNLNHDAMYWYRQDPGQGLRLIYYSQIVNDFQKGDIAEGYSVSREKKESFPLTVTSAQKNPTAFYLCASRKAGVNTGELFFGEGSRLTVL.

The genes are TRBV19 and TRBJ1-1; 8 bases match TRBD1. Germline assignment: CDR1 LNHDA and CDR2 SQIVND (reference sequence). The CDR3 contains 14 residues. The junction had 7 bases not matched to a gene; V was cut back by 7 bases and J by 3 bases. The CDR3 loop is CASILQGGHTEAFF. The DNA for the CDR3 is TGTGCCAGTATCCTACAGGGGGGACACACTGAAGCTTTCTTT.

The chain has TRBV28 and TRBJ2-1; D is perhaps TRBD2 (6 bases). This CDR3 is built from 15 residues. Trimming took 3 bases from V and 3 from J, leaving 12 bases between them. Germline loops: CDR1 MDHEN, CDR2 SYDVKM. The CDR3 reads CASSLLSGGYNEQFF. The CDR3 DNA is TGTGCCAGCAGTTTGCTTAGCGGTGGCTACAATGAGCAGTTCTTC.

The V and J genes are TRBV28 and TRBJ1-6; 8 bases match TRBD1. The CDR3 consists of 16 residues. Germline-derived CDR1 and CDR2 are MDHEN and SYDVKM. The trim removed 7 bases at V and 2 bases at J, leaving 7 bases unmatched. The CDR3 sequence is CASTLPGQAYNSPLHF. In DNA form, the CDR3 reads TGTGCCAGCACCCTCCCGGGACAGGCCTATAATTCACCCCTCCACTTT.

The gene calls are TRBV15 and TRBJ2-7; D possibly corresponds to TRBD1 (6 bases). CDR3 length: 15 residues. V was trimmed by 0 bases and J by 5 bases, leaving 14 bases between them. Germline assignment: CDR1 LNHNV and CDR2 YYDKDF (reference sequence). DNA of the CDR3: TGTGCCACCAGCAGAGATTCTAAGGGGGTACACGAGCAGTACTTC. Residues: CATSRDSKGVHEQYF.

This clone was counted only a few times. This rearrangement joins TRBV18 to TRBJ1-3; D may be TRBD1 (5 bases). V was pared by 4 bases and J by 5 bases, with 9 bases between. This CDR3 has 13 amino acids. Germline V gene lookup returns CDR1 KGHSH and CDR2 LQKENI. This chain's CDR3 is CASSHGGRNTIYF. Here the CDR3 DNA reads TGTGCCAGCTCACACGGGGGTAGAAACACCATATATTTT.

V gene TRBV11-2 combines with J gene TRBJ2-7, with 9 bases matching TRBD1. The V gene end was trimmed by 6 bases and the J gene end by 0 bases; junction bases not matched to a gene: 3. CDR3 length: 14 amino acids. CDR1 SGHAT and CDR2 FQNNGV come from the germline V gene. CDR3 amino acids: CASRATGGSYEQYF. The CDR3 DNA follows: TGTGCCAGCAGGGCGACAGGGGGCTCCTACGAGCAGTACTTC.

The chain links TRBV12-3 or TRBV12-4 to TRBJ2-1, with a possible D match to TRBD2 (5 bases). V was shortened by 7 bases and J by 4 bases, with 11 bases between the two germline ends. The CDR3 contains 13 residues. The CDR3 is CASTSDYYNEQFF. CDR3 nucleotide sequence: TGTGCCAGCACCTCAGACTATTACAATGAGCAGTTCTTC.

The chain combines TRBV7-9 with TRBJ1-4; a possible D gene is TRBD1 (6 bases). The length of the CDR3 is 14 residues. Trimming removed 4 bases at V and 7 bases at J, with 13 bases between. Germline V gene sequence: CDR1 SEHNR, CDR2 FQNEAQ (reference sequence). The CDR3 DNA is TGTGCCAGCAGCTGGGTGGGGGCGGCTGAAAAACTGTTTTTT. Amino acid sequence: CASSWVGAAEKLFF. Supplemented by reference TRBV7-9 and TRBJ1-4, the full variable domain reads DTGVSQNPRHKITKRGQNVTFRCDPISEHNRLYWYRQTLGQGPEFLTYFQNEAQLEKSRLLSDRFSAERPKGSFSTLEIQRTEQGDSAMYLCASSWVGAAEKLFFGSGTQLSVL.

V gene TRBV5-1 combines with J gene TRBJ2-1, with TRBD2 matching 10 bases. Per germline, CDR1 SGHRS and CDR2 YFSETQ. With V trimmed by 4 bases and J by 3 bases, 13 bases remained unmatched. This CDR3 has 18 residues. The CDR3 loop reads CASSVEVVAGGYYNEQFF. The CDR3 DNA follows: TGCGCCAGCAGCGTGGAGGTTGTAGCGGGGGGCTACTACAATGAGCAGTTCTTC.

The chain combines TRBV12-5 with TRBJ2-1; 7 positions match TRBD1. Germline loops: CDR1 LGHNT, CDR2 FRNRAP. This CDR3 is 15 amino acids long. Trimming cost V 1 base and J 4 bases; bases outside gene matches: 4. The DNA of the CDR3 is TGTGCTAGTGGTTTGGACAGGGGACCGTACAATGAGCAGTTCTTC. Residues: CASGLDRGPYNEQFF.

V gene TRBV6-1 combines with J gene TRBJ2-7, with TRBD2 as a possible D gene (6 bases). Trimming removed 2 bases from V and 3 bases from J, with 14 bases in between. Germline loops: CDR1 MNHNS, CDR2 SASEGT. The CDR3 runs to 15 residues. CDR3 DNA sequence: TGTGCCAGCAGTGAACCGGCAGGGAGGAACTACGAGCAGTACTTC. Protein: CASSEPAGRNYEQYF.

J is TRBJ2-1 and V is TRBV12-3 or TRBV12-4, with TRBD1 matching over 8 bases. V dropped 6 bases and J dropped 5; count of bases not matched to a gene: 3. CDR3 size: 13 residues. CDR3 sequence reads: CASRPDRDNEQFF. CDR3 bases: TGTGCCAGCAGGCCGGACAGGGACAATGAGCAGTTCTTC.

The DNA for the CDR3 is TGCGCCAGCAGCCAAGGCTTGGTAGGGCGGACTAGCACAGATACGCAGTATTTT. Protein: CASSQGLVGRTSTDTQYF. This chain connects TRBV4-1 to TRBJ2-3, with a tentative D call TRBD2 (5 bases). V lost 1 base and J 0 bases, leaving 17 bases between the germline ends. CDR3 size: 18 residues. Per germline, CDR1 MGHRA and CDR2 YSYEKL.

This chain links TRBV3-1 (or the pseudogene TRBV3-2) with TRBJ2-5, with 9 nucleotides matching TRBD2. The V gene's germline CDR1 is LGHDT and CDR2 YNNKEL (reference sequence). The J segment lost 3 bases and the V segment lost 0 bases, leaving 11 bases of the junction unmatched. CDR3 size: 18 residues. In nucleotides, the CDR3 is TGTGCCAGCAGCCAAGATCGGAGGCTAGCGGGAAAGAAAGAGACCCAGTACTTC. Protein product: CASSQDRRLAGKKETQYF.

The V and J genes are TRBV5-1 and TRBJ1-2; possibly TRBD1 for D (6 bases). V was trimmed by 0 bases and J by 8 bases, leaving 20 bases between them. This CDR3 contains 16 residues. Germline V CDR1 and CDR2: SGHRS, YFSETQ. CDR3 in amino acids: CASSLDSGVLVWGYTF. CDR3 bases: TGCGCCAGCAGCTTGGATTCAGGGGTATTGGTTTGGGGCTACACCTTC.

V and J are TRBV7-9 and TRBJ2-1, with D tentatively TRBD2 (6 bases). The CDR3 has 12 residues. Trimming took off 5 bases at V and 10 bases at J, with 12 bases between the two ends. CDR1 and CDR2 from the germline V gene are SEHNR and FQNEAQ (reference sequence). CDR3 coding DNA: TGTGCCAGCAGCCCCGGAGCGGGCGAGCAGTTCTTC. It yields the protein CASSPGAGEQFF.

Comment on this clone: Other DNA sequences in the sample encode the same CDR3. V usage is TRBV27 and J usage is TRBJ2-7, with TRBD1 matching 8 bases. V lost 5 bases to trimming and J lost 1 base; unmatched junction nucleotides: 1. CDR1 and CDR2 from the germline V gene are MNHEY and SMNVEV (reference sequence). CDR3 length: 13 residues. The CDR3 coding sequence is TGTGCCAGCAGTAGACAGGGGTCCTACGAGCAGTACTTC. Residues: CASSRQGSYEQYF.

The V call is TRBV7-2, the J call TRBJ2-1; TRBD2 matches at 8 bases. The CDR3 is made up of 17 amino acids. Germline V CDR1 and CDR2: SGHTA, FQGNSA. The trim removed 3 bases at V and 4 bases at J, leaving 11 bases unmatched. The DNA of the CDR3 is TGTGCCAGCAGCTTTCCATCAGTGAGCGGGAGATACAATGAGCAGTTCTTC. This codes for CASSFPSVSGRYNEQFF. Drawing the rest from reference TRBV7-2 and TRBJ2-1, the complete variable domain is GAGVSQSPSNKVTEKGKDVELRCDPISGHTALYWYRQSLGQGLEFLIYFQGNSAPDKSGLPSDRFSAERTGGSVSTLTIQRTQQEDSAVYLCASSFPSVSGRYNEQFFGPGTRLTVL.

This clone was seen a single time. The chain recombines TRBV19 with TRBJ2-1, with a possible D match to TRBD2 (5 bases). Deletions cut 3 bases from V and 0 bases from J, with 9 bases between. This CDR3 has 15 amino acids. Germline CDR1 is LNHDA and CDR2 is SQIVND (reference sequence). The CDR3 protein is CASSMSGVSYNEQFF. CDR3 bases: TGTGCCAGTAGTATGAGCGGAGTCTCCTACAATGAGCAGTTCTTC.